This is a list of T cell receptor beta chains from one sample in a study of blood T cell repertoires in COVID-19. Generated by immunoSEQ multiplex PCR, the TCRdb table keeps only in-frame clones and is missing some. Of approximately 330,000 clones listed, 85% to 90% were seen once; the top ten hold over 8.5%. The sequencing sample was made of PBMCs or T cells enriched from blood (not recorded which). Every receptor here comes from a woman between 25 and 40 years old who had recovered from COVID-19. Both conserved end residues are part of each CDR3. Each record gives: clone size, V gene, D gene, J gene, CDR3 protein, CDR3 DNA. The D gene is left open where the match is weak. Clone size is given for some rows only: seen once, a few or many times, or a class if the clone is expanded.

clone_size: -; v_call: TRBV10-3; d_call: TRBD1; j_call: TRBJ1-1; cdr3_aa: CAISDEGQGNTEAFF; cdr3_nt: TGTGCCATCAGTGACGAAGGACAGGGGAACACTGAAGCTTTCTTT
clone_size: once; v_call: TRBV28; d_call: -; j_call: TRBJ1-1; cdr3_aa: CASSLLIDRDTEAFF; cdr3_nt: TGTGCCAGCAGTTTATTAATAGACCGGGACACTGAAGCTTTCTTT
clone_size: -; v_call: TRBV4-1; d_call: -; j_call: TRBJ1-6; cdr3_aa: CASSQASGLHNSPLHF; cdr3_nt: TGCGCCAGCAGCCAAGCCTCGGGACTCCATAATTCACCCCTCCACTTT
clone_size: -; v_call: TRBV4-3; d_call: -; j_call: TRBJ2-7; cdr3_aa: CASSPLFEGEQYF; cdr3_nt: TGCGCCAGCAGCCCACTATTTGAGGGCGAGCAGTACTTC
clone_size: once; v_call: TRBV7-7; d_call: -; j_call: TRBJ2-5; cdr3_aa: CASSSFEETQYF; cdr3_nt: TGTGCTAGCAGCTCGTTTGAAGAGACCCAGTACTTC
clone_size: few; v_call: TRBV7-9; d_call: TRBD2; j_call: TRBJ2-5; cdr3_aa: CASSLGTSGTLEETQYF; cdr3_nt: TGTGCCAGCAGCCTCGGGACTAGCGGGACACTCGAAGAGACCCAGTACTTC
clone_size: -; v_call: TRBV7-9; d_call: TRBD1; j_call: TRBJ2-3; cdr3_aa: CASRITWGQSTDTQYF; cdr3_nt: TGTGCCAGCAGGATAACCTGGGGACAGAGCACAGATACGCAGTATTTT
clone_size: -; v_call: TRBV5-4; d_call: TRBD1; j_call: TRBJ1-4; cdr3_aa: CASSLARDSNEKLFF; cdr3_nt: TGTGCCAGCAGCTTGGCCCGGGACAGTAATGAAAAACTGTTTTTT
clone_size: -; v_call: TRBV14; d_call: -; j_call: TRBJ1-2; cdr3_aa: CASSPLPTYGYTF; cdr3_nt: TGTGCCAGCAGCCCACTCCCCACCTATGGCTACACCTTC
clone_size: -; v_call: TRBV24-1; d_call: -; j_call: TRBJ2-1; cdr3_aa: CATSGLFYNEQFF; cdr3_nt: TGTGCCACCAGTGGACTATTTTACAATGAGCAGTTCTTC
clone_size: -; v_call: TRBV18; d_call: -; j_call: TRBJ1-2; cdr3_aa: CASSPPTGGTNYGYTF; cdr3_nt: TGTGCCAGCTCACCTCCGACAGGTGGGACTAACTATGGCTACACCTTC
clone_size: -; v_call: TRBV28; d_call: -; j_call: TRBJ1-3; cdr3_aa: CASSFPLRSSGNTIYF; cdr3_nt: TGTGCCAGCAGTTTCCCCTTGAGGAGCTCTGGAAACACCATATATTTT
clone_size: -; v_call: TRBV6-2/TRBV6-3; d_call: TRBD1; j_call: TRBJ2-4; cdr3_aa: CASSPNLRDRGRLEAKNIQYF; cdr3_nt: TGTGCCAGCAGCCCAAACCTCCGGGACAGGGGGCGACTGGAGGCCAAAAACATTCAGTACTTC
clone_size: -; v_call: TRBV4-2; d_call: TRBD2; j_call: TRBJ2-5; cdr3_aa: CASSRLTSSETQYF; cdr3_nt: TGTGCCAGCAGCCGCCTGACTAGCTCGGAGACCCAGTACTTC
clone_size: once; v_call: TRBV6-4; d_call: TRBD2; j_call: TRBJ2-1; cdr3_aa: CASSEESAGLAGGPYNEQFF; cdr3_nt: TGTGCCAGCAGTGAAGAGTCCGCAGGACTAGCGGGAGGCCCATACAATGAGCAGTTCTTC
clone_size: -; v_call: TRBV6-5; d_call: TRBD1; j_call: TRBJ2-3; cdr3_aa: CASSYTQGAGTDTQYF; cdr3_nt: TGTGCCAGCAGTTACACACAGGGGGCAGGGACAGATACGCAGTATTTT
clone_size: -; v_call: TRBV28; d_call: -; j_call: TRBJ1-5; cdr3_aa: CASSFPPPLGQNQPQHF; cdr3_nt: TGTGCCAGCAGTTTCCCACCACCCCTGGGGCAGAATCAGCCCCAGCATTTT
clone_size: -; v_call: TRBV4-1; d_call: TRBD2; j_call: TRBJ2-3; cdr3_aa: CASRQTSGSPADTQYF; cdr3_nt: TGCGCCAGCAGGCAGACTAGCGGGAGTCCCGCAGATACGCAGTATTTT
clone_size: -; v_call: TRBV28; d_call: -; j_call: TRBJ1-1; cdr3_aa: CATTLQVDTEAFF; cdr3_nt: TGTGCCACCACACTACAGGTGGACACTGAAGCTTTCTTT
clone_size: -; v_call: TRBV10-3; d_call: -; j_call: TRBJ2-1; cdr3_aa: CAISESRGEQFF; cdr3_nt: TGTGCCATCAGTGAGTCTCGCGGGGAGCAGTTCTTC
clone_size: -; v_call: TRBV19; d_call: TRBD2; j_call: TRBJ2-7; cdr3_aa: CASSGALAVSYEQYF; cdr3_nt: TGTGCCAGTAGTGGAGCGCTAGCGGTAAGCTACGAGCAGTACTTC
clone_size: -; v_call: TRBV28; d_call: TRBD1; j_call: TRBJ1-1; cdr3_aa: CASISQGAWTEAFF; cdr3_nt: TGTGCCAGCATCTCACAGGGGGCTTGGACTGAAGCTTTCTTT
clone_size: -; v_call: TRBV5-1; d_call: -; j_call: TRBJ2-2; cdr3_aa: CASRQGNTGELFF; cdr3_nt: TGCGCCAGCAGACAGGGGAACACCGGGGAGCTGTTTTTT
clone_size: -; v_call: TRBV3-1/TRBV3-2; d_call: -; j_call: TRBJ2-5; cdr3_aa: CASSQDFRAGFSVGQETQYF; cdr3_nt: TGTGCCAGCAGCCAAGACTTTCGAGCGGGCTTTTCAGTGGGACAAGAGACCCAGTACTTC
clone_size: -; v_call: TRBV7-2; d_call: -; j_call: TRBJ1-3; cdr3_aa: CASEVGGSISGNTIYF; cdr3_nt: TGTGCCAGCGAGGTCGGGGGATCAATCTCTGGAAACACCATATATTTT
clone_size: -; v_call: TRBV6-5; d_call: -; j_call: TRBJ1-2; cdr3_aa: CASSYLGRGTGYTF; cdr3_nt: TGTGCCAGCAGTTACCTAGGTCGGGGGACTGGCTACACCTTC
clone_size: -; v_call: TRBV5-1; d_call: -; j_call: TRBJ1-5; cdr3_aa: CASSPTTGFNQPQHF; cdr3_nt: TGCGCCAGCAGCCCTACAACAGGGTTCAATCAGCCCCAGCATTTT
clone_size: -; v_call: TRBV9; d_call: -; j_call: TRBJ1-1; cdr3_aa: CASTRGATGLNTEAFF; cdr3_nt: TGTGCCAGCACCCGAGGAGCAACAGGGCTTAACACTGAAGCTTTCTTT
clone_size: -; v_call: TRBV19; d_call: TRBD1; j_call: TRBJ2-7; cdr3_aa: CASSIRTGKGEQYF; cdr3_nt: TGTGCCAGTAGTATCCGGACAGGGAAGGGTGAGCAGTACTTC
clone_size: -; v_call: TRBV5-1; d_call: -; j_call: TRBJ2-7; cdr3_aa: CASSFLGAEAYEQYF; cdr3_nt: TGCGCCAGCAGCTTCTTGGGAGCGGAGGCGTACGAGCAGTACTTC
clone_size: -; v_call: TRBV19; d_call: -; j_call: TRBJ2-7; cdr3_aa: CASSWRYGSEQYF; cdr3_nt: TGTGCCAGTAGTTGGCGATACGGGAGCGAGCAGTACTTC
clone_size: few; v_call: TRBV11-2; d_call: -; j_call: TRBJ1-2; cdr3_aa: CASSQILRSYGYTF; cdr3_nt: TGTGCCAGCAGCCAGATTCTTAGGAGCTATGGCTACACCTTC
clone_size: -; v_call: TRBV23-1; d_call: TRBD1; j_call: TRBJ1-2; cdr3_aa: CASSQLGTGRALEYGYTF; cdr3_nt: TGCGCCAGCAGTCAACTAGGGACAGGACGGGCCTTGGAGTATGGCTACACCTTC
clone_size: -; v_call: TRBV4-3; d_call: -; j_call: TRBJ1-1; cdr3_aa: CASSRDPWVGGTEAFF; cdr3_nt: TGCGCCAGCAGCCGCGATCCTTGGGTAGGGGGCACTGAAGCTTTCTTT
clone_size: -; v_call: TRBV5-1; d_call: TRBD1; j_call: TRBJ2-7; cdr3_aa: CASSDRVAGDEQYF; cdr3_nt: TGCGCCAGCAGCGACAGGGTGGCAGGGGACGAGCAGTACTTC
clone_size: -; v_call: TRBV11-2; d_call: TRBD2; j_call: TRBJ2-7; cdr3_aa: CASSSLAGVLYEQYF; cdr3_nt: TGTGCCAGCAGCTCTCTAGCGGGAGTACTTTACGAGCAGTACTTC
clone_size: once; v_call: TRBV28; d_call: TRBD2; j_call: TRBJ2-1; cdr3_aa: CASVGGGSYNEQFF; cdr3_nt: TGTGCCAGCGTCGGGGGGGGATCCTACAATGAGCAGTTCTTC
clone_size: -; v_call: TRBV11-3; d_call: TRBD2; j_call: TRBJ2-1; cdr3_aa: CASSFRGGSPNEQFF; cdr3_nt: TGTGCCAGCAGCTTCCGTGGCGGGAGCCCGAATGAGCAGTTCTTC
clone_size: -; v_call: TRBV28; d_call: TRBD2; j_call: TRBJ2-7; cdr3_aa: CASRIPGLDSPSEQYF; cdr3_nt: TGTGCCAGCAGAATCCCGGGACTAGACTCTCCGTCCGAGCAGTACTTC
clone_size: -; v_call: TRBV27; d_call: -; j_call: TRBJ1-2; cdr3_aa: CASNSLGTPNYGYTF; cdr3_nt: TGTGCCAGCAATAGCCTAGGGACACCTAACTATGGCTACACCTTC
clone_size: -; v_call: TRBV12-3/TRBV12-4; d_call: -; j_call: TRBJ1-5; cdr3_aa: CASSLQGMKPQHF; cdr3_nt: TGTGCCAGCAGTTTACAGGGAATGAAGCCCCAGCATTTT
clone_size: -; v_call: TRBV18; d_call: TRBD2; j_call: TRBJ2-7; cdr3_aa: CASSPQPKTSGISYEQYF; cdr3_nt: TGTGCCAGCTCACCACAACCAAAGACTAGCGGGATTTCCTACGAGCAGTACTTC
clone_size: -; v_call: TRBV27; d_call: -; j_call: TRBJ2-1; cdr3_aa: CASSFRLDEQFF; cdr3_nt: TGTGCCAGCAGTTTCCGACTGGATGAGCAGTTCTTC
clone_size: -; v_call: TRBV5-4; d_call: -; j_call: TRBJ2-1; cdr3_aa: CASSFGGLSSYNEQFF; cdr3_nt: TGTGCCAGCAGCTTTGGCGGCCTGAGCTCCTACAATGAGCAGTTCTTC
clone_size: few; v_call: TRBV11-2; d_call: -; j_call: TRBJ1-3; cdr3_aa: CASSLGTGGNTIYF; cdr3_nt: TGTGCCAGCAGCTTAGGGACTGGTGGAAACACCATATATTTT
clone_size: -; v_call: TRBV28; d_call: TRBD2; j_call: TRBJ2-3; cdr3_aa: CASSFYATSGSSTDTQYF; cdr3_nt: TGTGCCAGCAGTTTTTACGCTACTAGCGGCTCTAGCACAGATACGCAGTATTTT
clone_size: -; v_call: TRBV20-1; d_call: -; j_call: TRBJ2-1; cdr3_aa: CSATNNEQFF; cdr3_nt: TGCAGTGCTACCAACAATGAGCAGTTCTTC
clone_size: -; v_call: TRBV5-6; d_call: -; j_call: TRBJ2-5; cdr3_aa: CASSFFTPPQETQYF; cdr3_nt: TGTGCCAGCAGCTTCTTTACACCGCCTCAAGAGACCCAGTACTTC
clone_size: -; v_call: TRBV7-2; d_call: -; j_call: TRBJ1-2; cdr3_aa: CASSLSSYGYTF; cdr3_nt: TGTGCCAGCAGCTTATCGTCCTATGGCTACACCTTC
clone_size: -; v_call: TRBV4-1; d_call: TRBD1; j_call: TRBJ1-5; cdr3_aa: CASSLADREVQPQHF; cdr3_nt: TGCGCCAGCAGCCTCGCGGACAGGGAAGTTCAGCCCCAGCATTTT
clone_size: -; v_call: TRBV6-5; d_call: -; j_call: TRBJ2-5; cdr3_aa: CASSRDFGETQYF; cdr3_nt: TGTGCCAGCAGCCGGGACTTCGGAGAGACCCAGTACTTC
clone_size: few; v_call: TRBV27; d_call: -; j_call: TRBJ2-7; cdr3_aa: CASSLRENGEQYF; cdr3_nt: TGTGCCAGCAGTTTACGGGAGAACGGCGAGCAGTACTTC
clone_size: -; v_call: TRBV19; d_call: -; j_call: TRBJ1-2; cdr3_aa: CASSMVQGEGYTF; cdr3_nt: TGTGCCAGTAGTATGGTACAGGGAGAAGGCTACACCTTC
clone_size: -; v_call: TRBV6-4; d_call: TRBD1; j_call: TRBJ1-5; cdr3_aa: CASSRTGDSNQPQHF; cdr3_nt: TGTGCCAGCAGCCGGACAGGGGATAGCAATCAGCCCCAGCATTTT